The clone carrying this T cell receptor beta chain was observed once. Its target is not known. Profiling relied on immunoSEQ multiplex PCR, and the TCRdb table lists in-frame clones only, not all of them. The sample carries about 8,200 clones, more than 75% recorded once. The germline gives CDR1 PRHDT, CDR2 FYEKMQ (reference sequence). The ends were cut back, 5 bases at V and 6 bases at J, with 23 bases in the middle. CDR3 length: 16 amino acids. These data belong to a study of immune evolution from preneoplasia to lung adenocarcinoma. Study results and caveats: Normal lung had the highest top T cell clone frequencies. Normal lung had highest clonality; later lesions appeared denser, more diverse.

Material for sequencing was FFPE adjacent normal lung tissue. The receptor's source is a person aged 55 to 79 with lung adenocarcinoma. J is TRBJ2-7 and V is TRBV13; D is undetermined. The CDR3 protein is CASSRRAPQWPGEQYF. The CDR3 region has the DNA TGTGCCAGCAGCCGCCGGGCCCCACAATGGCCCGGCGAGCAGTACTTC.